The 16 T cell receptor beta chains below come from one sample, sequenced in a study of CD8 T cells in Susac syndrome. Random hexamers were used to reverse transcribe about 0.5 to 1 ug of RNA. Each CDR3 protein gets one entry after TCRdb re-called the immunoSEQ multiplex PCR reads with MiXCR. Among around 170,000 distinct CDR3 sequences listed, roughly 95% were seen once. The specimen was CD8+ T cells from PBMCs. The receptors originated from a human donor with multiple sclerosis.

The DNA of the CDR3 is TGTGCCAGCAGTCCCGGGACTAGCGGATACAATGAGCAGTTCTTC. It specifies CASSPGTSGYNEQFF. The chain is built from TRBV19 and TRBJ2-1; 11 positions match TRBD2. Germline assignment: CDR1 LNHDA and CDR2 SQIVND (reference sequence). This CDR3 comprises 15 residues. J gave up 4 bases and V 9 bases, and 8 bases lay outside the gene matches.

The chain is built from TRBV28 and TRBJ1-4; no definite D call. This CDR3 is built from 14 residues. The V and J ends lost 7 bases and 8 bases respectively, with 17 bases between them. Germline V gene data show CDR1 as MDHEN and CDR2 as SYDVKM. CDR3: CASTMRTRREKLFF. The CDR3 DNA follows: TGTGCCAGCACCATGCGGACTCGTAGGGAAAAACTGTTTTTT.

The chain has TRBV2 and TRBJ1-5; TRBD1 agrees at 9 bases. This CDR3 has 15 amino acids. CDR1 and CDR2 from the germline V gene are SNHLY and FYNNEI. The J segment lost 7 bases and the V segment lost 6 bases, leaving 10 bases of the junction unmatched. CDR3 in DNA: TGTGCCAGCAGACCGGGACAGGGCGCATTCCAGCCCCAGCATTTT. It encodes CASRPGQGAFQPQHF.

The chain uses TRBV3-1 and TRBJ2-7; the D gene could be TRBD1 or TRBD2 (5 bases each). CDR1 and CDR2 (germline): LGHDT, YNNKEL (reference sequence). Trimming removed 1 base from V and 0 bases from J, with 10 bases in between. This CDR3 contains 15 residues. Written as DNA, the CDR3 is TGTGCCAGCAGCCAAGGGGCAGGGAGCTCCTACGAGCAGTACTTC. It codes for CASSQGAGSSYEQYF.

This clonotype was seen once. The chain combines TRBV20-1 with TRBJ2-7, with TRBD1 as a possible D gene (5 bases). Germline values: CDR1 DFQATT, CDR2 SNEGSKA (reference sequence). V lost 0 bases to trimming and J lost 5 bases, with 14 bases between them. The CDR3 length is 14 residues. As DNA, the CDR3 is TGCAGTGCTAGAGATCGGGCGTTCAGGGACGAGCAGTACTTC. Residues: CSARDRAFRDEQYF.

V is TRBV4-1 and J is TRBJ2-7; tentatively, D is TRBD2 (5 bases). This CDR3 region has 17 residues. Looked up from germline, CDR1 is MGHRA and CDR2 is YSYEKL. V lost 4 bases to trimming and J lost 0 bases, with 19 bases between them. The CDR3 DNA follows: TGCGCCAGCAGCCTCCTCTTTGACATTAGCGTCTCCTACGAGCAGTACTTC. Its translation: CASSLLFDISVSYEQYF.

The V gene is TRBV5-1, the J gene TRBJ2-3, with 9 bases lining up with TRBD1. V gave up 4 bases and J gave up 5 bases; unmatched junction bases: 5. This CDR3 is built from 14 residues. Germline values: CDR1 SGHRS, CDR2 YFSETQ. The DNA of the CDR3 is TGCGCCAGCAGCCCGGGGACAGGGCTAGATACGCAGTATTTT. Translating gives CASSPGTGLDTQYF.

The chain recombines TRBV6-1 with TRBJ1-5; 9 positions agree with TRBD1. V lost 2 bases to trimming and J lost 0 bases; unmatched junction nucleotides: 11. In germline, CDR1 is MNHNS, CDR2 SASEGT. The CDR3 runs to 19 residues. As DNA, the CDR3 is TGTGCCAGCAGTGAAAAGGGGGGACAGGGCCTACATAGCAATCAGCCCCAGCATTTT. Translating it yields CASSEKGGQGLHSNQPQHF.

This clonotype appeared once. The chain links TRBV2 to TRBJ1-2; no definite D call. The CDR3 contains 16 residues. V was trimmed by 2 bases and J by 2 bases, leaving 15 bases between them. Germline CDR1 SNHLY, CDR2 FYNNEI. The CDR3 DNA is TGTGCCAGCAGTGAATATGTCACCAGCGGAAACTATGGCTACACCTTC. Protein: CASSEYVTSGNYGYTF.

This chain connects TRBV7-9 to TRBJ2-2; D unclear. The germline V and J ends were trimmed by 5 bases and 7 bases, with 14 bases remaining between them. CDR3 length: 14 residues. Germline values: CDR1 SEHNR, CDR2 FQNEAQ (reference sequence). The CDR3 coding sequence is TGTGCCAGCAGCCCCTACTCCGGGCACGGGGAGCTGTTTTTT. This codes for CASSPYSGHGELFF.

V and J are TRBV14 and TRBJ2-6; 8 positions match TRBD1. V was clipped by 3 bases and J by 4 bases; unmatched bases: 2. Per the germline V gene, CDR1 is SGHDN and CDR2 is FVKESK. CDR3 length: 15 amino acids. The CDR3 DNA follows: TGTGCCAGCAGCCAGACAGGGGCAGGGGCCAACGTCCTGACTTTC. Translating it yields CASSQTGAGANVLTF.

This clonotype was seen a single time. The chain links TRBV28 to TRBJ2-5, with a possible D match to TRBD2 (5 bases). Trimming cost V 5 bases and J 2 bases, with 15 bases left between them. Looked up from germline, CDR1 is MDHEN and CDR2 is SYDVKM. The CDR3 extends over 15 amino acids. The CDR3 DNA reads TGTGCCAGCAGTCGGCTAGTGGGAGTACAAGAGACCCAGTACTTC. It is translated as CASSRLVGVQETQYF.

The DNA for the CDR3 is TGTGCCAGCAGCCCCCCGTTCCCCGGCGAGCAGTACTTC. This codes for CASSPPFPGEQYF. The chain uses TRBV7-9 and TRBJ2-7; no clear D. V dropped 5 bases and J dropped 6 bases, with 14 bases sitting between them. The CDR3 length is 13 residues. The germline V gene encodes CDR1 SEHNR and CDR2 FQNEAQ (reference sequence).

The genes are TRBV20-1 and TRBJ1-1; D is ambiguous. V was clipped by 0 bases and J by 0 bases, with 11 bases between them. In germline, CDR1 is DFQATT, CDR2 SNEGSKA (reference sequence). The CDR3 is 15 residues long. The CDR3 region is CSARERISLNTEAFF. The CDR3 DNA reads TGCAGTGCTAGAGAGAGGATCTCTCTGAACACTGAAGCTTTCTTT.

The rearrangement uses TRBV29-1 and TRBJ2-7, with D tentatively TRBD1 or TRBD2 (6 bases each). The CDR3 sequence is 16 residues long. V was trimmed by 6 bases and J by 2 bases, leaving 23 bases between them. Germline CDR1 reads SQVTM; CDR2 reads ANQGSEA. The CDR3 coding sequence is TGCAGCGTGGACTCGATTGGCCGAGGGGGGACCTACGAGCAGTACTTC. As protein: CSVDSIGRGGTYEQYF.

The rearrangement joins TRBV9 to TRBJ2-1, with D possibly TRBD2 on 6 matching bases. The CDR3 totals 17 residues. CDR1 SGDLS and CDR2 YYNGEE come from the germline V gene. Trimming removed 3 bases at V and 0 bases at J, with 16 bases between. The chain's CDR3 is CASSERAGRSSYNEQFF. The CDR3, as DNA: TGTGCCAGCAGCGAGCGGGCGGGCAGGAGCTCCTACAATGAGCAGTTCTTC. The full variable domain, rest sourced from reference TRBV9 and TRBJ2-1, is DSGVTQTPKHLITATGQRVTLRCSPRSGDLSVYWYQQSLDQGLQFLIQYYNGEERAKGNILERFSAQQFPDLHSELNLSSLELGDSALYFCASSERAGRSSYNEQFFGPGTRLTVL.